A selection of T cell receptor beta chains follows, all from one sample in a study of blood T cells in healthy people across ages. MiXCR, applied by TCRdb to the 5' RACE reads, yields one record per CDR3 protein. The sample lists hundreds of thousands of distinct CDR3 sequences; approximately 30% were seen once. The material sequenced was blood. The receptors originated from a woman aged 80 or over in good health. Each CDR3 is given with its conserved first and last residue. The D gene is left open where the match is weak. Where a row states a size, it is once, few, many or the class of an expanded clone; other rows omit it.

V gene	J gene	D gene	clone size	CDR3 DNA	CDR3 protein
TRBV30	TRBJ2-6	TRBD1	few	TGTGCCTGGAGCGTTACCGGGACAGGCATCTCTGGGGCCAACGTCCTGACTTTC	CAWSVTGTGISGANVLTF
TRBV5-1	TRBJ2-3	TRBD2	.	TGCGCCAGCAGCGAGGCACGGGGGGGCGGCACAGATACGCAGTATTTT	CASSEARGGGTDTQYF
TRBV4-3	TRBJ1-6	TRBD1	.	TGCGCCAGCAGCCACGACGGACAGGGAAATTCACCCCTCCACTTT	CASSHDGQGNSPLHF
TRBV19	TRBJ2-1	.	many	TGTGCCAGTAGCTCGGCAGGGGTTTCCTACAATGAGCAGTTCTTC	CASSSAGVSYNEQFF
TRBV28	TRBJ2-5	.	many	TGTGCCAGCAGTCCCCTGGCAGGGTACCAAGAGACCCAGTACTTC	CASSPLAGYQETQYF
TRBV29-1	TRBJ1-1	.	few	TGCAGCGTTGTGGAAAGCTTGAACACTGAAGCTTTCTTT	CSVVESLNTEAFF
TRBV3-1	TRBJ2-1	.	.	TGTGTCAGCAGCTATATTTACAATGAGCAGTTCTTC	CVSSYIYNEQFF
TRBV3-1	TRBJ1-6	.	.	TGTGCCAGCAGCCAAGAGGTCTCCTATAATTCACCCCTCCACTTT	CASSQEVSYNSPLHF
TRBV27	TRBJ2-3	TRBD2	.	TGTGCCAGCAGTGGAGCGGGAGGCACGTTAGATACGCAGTATTTT	CASSGAGGTLDTQYF
TRBV4-3	TRBJ1-3	.	few	TGCGCCAGCAGCCAATTCACAGGGACTGGAAACACCATATATTTT	CASSQFTGTGNTIYF
TRBV7-2	TRBJ2-5	TRBD1	many	TGTGCCAGCAGCTTCGACAGGGGTATGATGGAGACCCAGTACTTC	CASSFDRGMMETQYF
TRBV5-1	TRBJ2-1	TRBD1	many	TGCGCCAGCAGCTCGACAGGGTTCTCCTACAATGAGCAGTTCTTC	CASSSTGFSYNEQFF
TRBV12-3/TRBV12-4	TRBJ2-7	.	.	TGTGCCAGCAGGTCCGGGACGGTGAGCTCCTACGAGCAGTACTTC	CASRSGTVSSYEQYF
TRBV11-1	TRBJ2-2	.	once	TGTGCCAGCAGCTTATCGCTACAGGGAAGCACCGGGGAGCTGTTTTTT	CASSLSLQGSTGELFF
TRBV14	TRBJ1-2	.	.	TGTGCCAGCAGCCAAGGATCCTTTAACTATGGCTACACCTTC	CASSQGSFNYGYTF
TRBV20-1	TRBJ2-7	TRBD1	many	TGCAGTGCTAGTACCCATCCTCCAGGGGGTATAAACTCCTACGAGCAGTACTTC	CSASTHPPGGINSYEQYF
TRBV30	TRBJ2-1	.	many	TGTGCCTGGACAGGATACAATGAGCAGTTCTTC	CAWTGYNEQFF
TRBV27	TRBJ2-5	.	.	TGTGCCAGCAAACGGAGGACAGCCCTCCAAGAGACCCAGTACTTC	CASKRRTALQETQYF
TRBV5-1	TRBJ2-7	TRBD1	many	TGCGCCAGCAAGGTTCAAGGACAGGGGGGCGGCGAGCAGTACTTC	CASKVQGQGGGEQYF
TRBV29-1	TRBJ1-1	.	many	TGCAGCGTTGCGGCCTGGGGGGCCACTGAAGCTTTCTTT	CSVAAWGATEAFF
TRBV15	TRBJ2-3	TRBD2	many	TGTGCCACCAGCAATAGGGCTAGCGGGGGGTCAGATACGCAGTATTTT	CATSNRASGGSDTQYF
TRBV7-2	TRBJ2-7	.	.	TGTGCCAGCAGCCTGCCCAACCACGATCCCTACAATGGGCAGTACTTC	CASSLPNHDPYNGQYF
TRBV7-9	TRBJ1-5	TRBD1	many	TGTGCCAGCAGCTTAGTAGGGGGCGACAATCAGCCCCAGCATTTT	CASSLVGGDNQPQHF
TRBV7-2	TRBJ2-7	.	many	TGTGCCAGCAGCTTAGTAGTGACTAGAGGATCTGAGCAGTACTTC	CASSLVVTRGSEQYF
TRBV15	TRBJ2-6	.	.	TGTGCCACCAGCAAAGACGGTTCTGGGGCCAACGTCCTGACTTTC	CATSKDGSGANVLTF
TRBV5-6	TRBJ1-4	.	.	TGTGCCAGCAGCTTCGGTGAAGGACTAGCAACTAATGAAAAACTGTTTTTT	CASSFGEGLATNEKLFF
TRBV12-3/TRBV12-4	TRBJ2-1	TRBD2	few	TGTGCCAGCTCCGGGGGCGGGGGGGCCGAGGAGCAGTTCTTC	CASSGGGGAEEQFF
TRBV24-1	TRBJ2-3	TRBD2	once	TGTGCCACCAGTGATCCCCGCGGGGGACCTTCAGATACACAGTATTTT	CATSDPRGGPSDTQYF